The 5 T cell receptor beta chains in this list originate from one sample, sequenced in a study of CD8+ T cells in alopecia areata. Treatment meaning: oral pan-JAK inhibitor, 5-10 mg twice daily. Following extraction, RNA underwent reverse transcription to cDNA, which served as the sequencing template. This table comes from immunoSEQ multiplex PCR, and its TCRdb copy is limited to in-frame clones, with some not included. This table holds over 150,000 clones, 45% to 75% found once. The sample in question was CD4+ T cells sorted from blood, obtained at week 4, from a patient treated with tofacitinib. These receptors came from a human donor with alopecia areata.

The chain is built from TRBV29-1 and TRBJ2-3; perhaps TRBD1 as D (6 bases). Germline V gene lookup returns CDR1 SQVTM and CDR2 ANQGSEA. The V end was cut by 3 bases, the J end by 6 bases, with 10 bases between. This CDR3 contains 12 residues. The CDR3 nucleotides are TGCAGCGTTGAGTTGGGGGCTGATACGCAGTATTTT. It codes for CSVELGADTQYF.

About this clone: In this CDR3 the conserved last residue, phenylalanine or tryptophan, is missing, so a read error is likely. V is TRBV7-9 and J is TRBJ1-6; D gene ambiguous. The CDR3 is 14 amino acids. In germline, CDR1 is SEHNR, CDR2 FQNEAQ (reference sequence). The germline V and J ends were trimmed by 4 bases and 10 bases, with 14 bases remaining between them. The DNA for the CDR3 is TGTGCCAGCAGCTCCTCCAGTGGGTCATCACCCCTCCACCTT. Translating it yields CASSSSSGSSPLHL.

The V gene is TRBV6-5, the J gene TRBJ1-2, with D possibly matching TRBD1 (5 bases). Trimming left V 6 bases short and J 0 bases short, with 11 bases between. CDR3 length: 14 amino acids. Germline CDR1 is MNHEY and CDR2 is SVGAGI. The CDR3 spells CASRWGTTNYGYTF. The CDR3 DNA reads TGTGCCAGCAGGTGGGGCACGACTAACTATGGCTACACCTTC.

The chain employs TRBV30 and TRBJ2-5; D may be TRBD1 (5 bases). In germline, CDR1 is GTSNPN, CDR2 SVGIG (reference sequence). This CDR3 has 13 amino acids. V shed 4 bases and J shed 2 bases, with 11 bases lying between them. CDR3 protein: CAWNGARQETQYF. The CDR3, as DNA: TGTGCCTGGAATGGGGCCCGACAAGAGACCCAGTACTTC.

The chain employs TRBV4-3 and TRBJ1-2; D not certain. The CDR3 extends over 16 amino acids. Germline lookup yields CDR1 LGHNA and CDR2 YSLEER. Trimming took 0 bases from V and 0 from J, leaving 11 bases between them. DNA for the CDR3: TGCGCCAGCAGCCAAGAGCTCGGCCTTTCTAACTATGGCTACACCTTC. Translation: CASSQELGLSNYGYTF.